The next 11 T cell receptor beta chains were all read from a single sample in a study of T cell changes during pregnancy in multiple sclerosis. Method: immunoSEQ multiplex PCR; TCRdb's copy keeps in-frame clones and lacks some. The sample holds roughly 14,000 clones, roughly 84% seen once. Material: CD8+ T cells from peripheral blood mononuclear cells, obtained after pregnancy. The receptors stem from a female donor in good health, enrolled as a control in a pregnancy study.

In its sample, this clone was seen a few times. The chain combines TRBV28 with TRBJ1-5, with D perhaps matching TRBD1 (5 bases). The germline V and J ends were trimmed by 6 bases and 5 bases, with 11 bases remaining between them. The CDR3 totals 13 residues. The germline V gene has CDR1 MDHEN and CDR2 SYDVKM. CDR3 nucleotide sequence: TGTGCCAGCAGCCAAGACAGCTATCAGCCCCAGCATTTT. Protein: CASSQDSYQPQHF.

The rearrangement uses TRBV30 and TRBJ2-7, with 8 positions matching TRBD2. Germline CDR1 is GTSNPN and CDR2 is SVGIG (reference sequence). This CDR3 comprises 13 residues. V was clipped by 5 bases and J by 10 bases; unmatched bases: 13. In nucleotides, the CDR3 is TGTGCCTGGGCCCCTCAACGGGAGGGCCCTCAGTACTTC. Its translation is CAWAPQREGPQYF.

The DNA of the CDR3 is TGCGCCAGCAGCAGCGACAGGGGCTCACCCCTCCACTTT. Encoded protein: CASSSDRGSPLHF. The chain is built from TRBV4-1 and TRBJ1-6; TRBD1 aligns across 8 bases. Losses at the gene ends were 5 bases for V and 10 bases for J; bases not matched to a gene: 4. The CDR3 extends over 13 amino acids. CDR1 and CDR2 (germline): MGHRA, YSYEKL.

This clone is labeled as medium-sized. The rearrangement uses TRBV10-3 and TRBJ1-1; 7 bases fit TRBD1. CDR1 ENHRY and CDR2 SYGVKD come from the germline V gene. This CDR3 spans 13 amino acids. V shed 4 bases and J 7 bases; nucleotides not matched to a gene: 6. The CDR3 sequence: CAISAQGTDEAFF. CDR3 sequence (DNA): TGTGCCATCAGTGCCCAGGGGACAGATGAAGCTTTCTTT.

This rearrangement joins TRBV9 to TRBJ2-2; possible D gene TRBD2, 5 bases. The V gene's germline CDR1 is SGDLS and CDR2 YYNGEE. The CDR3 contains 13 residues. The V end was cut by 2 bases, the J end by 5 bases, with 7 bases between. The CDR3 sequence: CASSVLATGELFF. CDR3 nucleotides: TGTGCCAGCAGCGTGCTAGCAACCGGGGAGCTGTTTTTT. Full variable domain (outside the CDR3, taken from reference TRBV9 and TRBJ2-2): DSGVTQTPKHLITATGQRVTLRCSPRSGDLSVYWYQQSLDQGLQFLIQYYNGEERAKGNILERFSAQQFPDLHSELNLSSLELGDSALYFCASSVLATGELFFGEGSRLTVL.

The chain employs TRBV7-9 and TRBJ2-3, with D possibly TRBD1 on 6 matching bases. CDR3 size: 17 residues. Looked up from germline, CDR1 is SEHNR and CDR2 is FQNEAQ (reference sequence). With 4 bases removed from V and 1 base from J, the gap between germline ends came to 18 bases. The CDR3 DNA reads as TGTGCCAGCAGCTACCCAGGGGTGAGGATTGGCACAGATACGCAGTATTTT. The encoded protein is CASSYPGVRIGTDTQYF.

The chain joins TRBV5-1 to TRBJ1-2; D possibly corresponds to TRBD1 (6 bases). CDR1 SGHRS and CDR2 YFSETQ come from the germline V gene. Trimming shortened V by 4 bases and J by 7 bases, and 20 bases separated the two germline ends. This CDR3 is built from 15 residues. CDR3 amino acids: CASSNRLDRCCGYTF. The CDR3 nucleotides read TGCGCCAGCAGCAACCGGCTCGACAGGTGCTGTGGCTACACCTTC.

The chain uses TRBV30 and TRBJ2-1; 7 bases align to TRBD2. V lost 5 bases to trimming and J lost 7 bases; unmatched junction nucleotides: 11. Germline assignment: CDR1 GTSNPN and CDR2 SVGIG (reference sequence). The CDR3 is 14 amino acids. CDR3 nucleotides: TGTGCCTGGGGGGACGGAGCGGGGATGAATGAGCAGTTCTTC. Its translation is CAWGDGAGMNEQFF.

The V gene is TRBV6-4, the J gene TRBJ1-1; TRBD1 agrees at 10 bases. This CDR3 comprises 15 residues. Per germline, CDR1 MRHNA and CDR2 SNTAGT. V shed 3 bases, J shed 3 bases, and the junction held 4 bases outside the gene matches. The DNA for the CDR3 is TGTGCCAGCAGTGAGGGGACAGGGGTGTACACTGAAGCTTTCTTT. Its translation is CASSEGTGVYTEAFF.

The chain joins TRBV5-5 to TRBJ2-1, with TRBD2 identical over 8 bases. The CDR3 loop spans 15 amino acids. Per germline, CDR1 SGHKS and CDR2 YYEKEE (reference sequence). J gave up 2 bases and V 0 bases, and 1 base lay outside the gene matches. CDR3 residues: CASSLVAGTYNEQFF. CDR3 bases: TGTGCCAGCAGCTTGGTAGCGGGGACCTACAATGAGCAGTTCTTC.

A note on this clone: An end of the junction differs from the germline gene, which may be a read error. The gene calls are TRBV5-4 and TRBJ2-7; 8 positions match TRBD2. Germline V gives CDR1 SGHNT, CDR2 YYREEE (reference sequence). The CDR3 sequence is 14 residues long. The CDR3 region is CASSSQAGEYEQYF. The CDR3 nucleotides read TGCGCCAGCAGCTCTCAAGCGGGGGAATACGAGCAGTACTTC.